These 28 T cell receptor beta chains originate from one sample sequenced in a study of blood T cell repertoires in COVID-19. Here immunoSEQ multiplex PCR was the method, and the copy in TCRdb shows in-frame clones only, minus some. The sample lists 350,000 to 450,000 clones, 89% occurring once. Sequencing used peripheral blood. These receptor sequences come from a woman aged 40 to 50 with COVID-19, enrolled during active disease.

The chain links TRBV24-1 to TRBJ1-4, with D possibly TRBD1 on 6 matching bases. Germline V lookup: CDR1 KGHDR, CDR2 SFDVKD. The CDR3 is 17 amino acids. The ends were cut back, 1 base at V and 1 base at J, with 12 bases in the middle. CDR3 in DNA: TGTGCCACCAGTGATTTCGGCGGCAGGGGAACTAATGAAAAACTGTTTTTT. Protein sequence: CATSDFGGRGTNEKLFF.

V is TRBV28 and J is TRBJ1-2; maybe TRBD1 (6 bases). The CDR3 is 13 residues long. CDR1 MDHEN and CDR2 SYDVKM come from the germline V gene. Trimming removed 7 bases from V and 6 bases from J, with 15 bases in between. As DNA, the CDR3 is TGTGCCAGCAACCAGGACAGACACGATGGCTACACCTTC. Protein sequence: CASNQDRHDGYTF.

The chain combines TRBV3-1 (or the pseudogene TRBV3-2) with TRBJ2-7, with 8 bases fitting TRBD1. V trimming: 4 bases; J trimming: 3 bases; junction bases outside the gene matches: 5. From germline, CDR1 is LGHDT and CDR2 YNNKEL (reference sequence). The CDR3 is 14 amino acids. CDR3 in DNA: TGTGCCAGCAGCCCCGGGACAGGAGTCTACGAGCAGTACTTC. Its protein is CASSPGTGVYEQYF.

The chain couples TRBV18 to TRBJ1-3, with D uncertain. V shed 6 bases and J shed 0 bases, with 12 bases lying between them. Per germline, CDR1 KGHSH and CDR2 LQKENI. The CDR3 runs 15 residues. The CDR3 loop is CASSREAASGNTIYF. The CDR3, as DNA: TGTGCCAGCTCCCGCGAGGCGGCCTCTGGAAACACCATATATTTT. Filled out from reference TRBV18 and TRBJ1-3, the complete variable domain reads NAGVMQNPRHLVRRRGQEARLRCSPMKGHSHVYWYRQLPEEGLKFMVYLQKENIIDESGMPKERFSAEFPKEGPSILRIQQVVRGDSAAYFCASSREAASGNTIYFGEGSWLTVV.

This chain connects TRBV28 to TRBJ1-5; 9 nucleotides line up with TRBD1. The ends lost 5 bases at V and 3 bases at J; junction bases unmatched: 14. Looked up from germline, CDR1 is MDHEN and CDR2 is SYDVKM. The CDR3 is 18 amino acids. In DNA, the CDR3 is TGTGCCAGCAGTGGGGTGGGACAGGGAGTTCTTTACAATCAGCCCCAGCATTTT. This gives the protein CASSGVGQGVLYNQPQHF.

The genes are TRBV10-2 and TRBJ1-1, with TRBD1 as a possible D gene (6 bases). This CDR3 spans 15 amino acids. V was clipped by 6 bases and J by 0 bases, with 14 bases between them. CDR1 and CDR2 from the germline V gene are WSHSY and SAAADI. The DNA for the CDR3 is TGCGCCAGCAGCGAACGGACAGCACTGAACACTGAAGCTTTCTTT. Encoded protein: CASSERTALNTEAFF.

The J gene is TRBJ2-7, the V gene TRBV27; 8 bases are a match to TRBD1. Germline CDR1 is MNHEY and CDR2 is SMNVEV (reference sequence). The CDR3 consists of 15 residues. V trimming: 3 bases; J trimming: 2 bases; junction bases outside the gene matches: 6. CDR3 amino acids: CASSFTWTGTYEQYF. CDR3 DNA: TGTGCCAGCAGTTTTACCTGGACAGGGACCTACGAGCAGTACTTC.

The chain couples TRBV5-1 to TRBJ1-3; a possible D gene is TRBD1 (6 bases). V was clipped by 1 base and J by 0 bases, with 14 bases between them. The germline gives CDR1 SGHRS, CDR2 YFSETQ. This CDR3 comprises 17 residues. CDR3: CASSLTGPLNSGNTIYF. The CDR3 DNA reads TGCGCCAGCAGCTTGACAGGGCCCTTAAACTCTGGAAACACCATATATTTT.

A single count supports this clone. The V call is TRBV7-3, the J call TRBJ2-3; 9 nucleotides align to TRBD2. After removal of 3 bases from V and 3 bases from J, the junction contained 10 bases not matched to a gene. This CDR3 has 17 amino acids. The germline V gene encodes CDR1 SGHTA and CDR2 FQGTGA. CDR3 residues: CASSLGLSGRRTDTQYF. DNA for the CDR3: TGTGCCAGCAGCTTGGGCCTTAGCGGGAGACGGACAGATACGCAGTATTTT.

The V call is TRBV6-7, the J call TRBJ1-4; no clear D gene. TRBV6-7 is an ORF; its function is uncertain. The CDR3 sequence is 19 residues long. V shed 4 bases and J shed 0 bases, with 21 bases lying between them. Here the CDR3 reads CASSSGANRGFATNEKLFF. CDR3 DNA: TGTGCCAGCAGTTCCGGAGCCAACCGAGGGTTTGCAACTAATGAAAAACTGTTTTTT.

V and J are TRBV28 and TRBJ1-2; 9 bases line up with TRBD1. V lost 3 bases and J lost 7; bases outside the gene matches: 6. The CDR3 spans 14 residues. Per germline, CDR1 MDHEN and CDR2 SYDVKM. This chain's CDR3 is CASSLLGQGGGYTF. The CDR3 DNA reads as TGTGCCAGCAGTTTGCTGGGACAGGGTGGTGGCTACACCTTC.

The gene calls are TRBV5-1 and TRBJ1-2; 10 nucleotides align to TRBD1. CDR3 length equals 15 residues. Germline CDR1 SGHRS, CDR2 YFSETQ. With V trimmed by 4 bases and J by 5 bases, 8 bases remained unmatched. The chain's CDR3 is CASSEDRGDRYGYTF. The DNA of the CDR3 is TGCGCCAGCAGCGAGGACAGGGGGGATCGGTATGGCTACACCTTC.

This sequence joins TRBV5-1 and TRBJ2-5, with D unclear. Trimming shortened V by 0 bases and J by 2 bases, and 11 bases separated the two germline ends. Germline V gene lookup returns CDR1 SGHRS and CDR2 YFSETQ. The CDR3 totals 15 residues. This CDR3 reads CASSLAGTEQETQYF. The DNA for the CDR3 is TGCGCCAGCAGCTTGGCTGGTACAGAACAAGAGACCCAGTACTTC.

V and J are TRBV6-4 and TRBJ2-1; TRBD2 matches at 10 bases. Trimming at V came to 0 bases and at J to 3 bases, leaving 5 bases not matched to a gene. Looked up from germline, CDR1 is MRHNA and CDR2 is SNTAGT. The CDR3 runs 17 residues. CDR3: CASSDSSLAGDYNEQFF. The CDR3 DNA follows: TGTGCCAGCAGTGACTCGTCCCTAGCGGGGGACTACAATGAGCAGTTCTTC.

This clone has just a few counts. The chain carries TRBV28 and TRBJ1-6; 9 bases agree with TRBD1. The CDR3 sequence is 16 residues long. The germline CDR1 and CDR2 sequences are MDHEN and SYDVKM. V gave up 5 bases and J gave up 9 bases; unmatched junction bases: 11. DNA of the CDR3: TGTGCCAGCAGTCCACCCGGGACAGGGTGGGGTTCACCCCTCCACTTT. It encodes CASSPPGTGWGSPLHF.

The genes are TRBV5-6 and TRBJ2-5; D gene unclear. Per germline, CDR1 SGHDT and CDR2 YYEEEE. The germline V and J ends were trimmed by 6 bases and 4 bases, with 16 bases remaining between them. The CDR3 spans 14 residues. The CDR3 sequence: CASNSRDRGETQYF. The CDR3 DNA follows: TGTGCCAGCAATTCAAGAGACCGAGGAGAGACCCAGTACTTC.

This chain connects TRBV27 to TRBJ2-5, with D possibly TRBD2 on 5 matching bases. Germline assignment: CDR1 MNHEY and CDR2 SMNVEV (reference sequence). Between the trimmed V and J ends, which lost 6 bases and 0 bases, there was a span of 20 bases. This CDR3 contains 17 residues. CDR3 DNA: TGTGCCAGCAGCAGTTTCGGGGTCCTGGGGTACCAAGAGACCCAGTACTTC. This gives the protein CASSSFGVLGYQETQYF.

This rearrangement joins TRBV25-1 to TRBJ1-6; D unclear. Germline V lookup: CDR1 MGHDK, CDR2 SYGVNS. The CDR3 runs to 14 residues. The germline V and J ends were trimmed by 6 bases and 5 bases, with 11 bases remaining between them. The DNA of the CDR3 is TGTGCCAGCAGGCACGGTGTCCATAATTCACCCCTCCACTTT. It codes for CASRHGVHNSPLHF.

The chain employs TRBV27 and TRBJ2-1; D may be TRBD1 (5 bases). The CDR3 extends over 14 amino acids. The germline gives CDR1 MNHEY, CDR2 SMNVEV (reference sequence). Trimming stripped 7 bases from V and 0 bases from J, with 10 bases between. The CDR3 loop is CASNIQGSYNEQFF. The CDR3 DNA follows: TGTGCCAGCAATATCCAGGGCTCCTACAATGAGCAGTTCTTC.

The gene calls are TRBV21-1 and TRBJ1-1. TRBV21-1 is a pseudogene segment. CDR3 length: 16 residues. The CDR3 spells CASSKTGSGGRTEAFF. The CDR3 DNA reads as TGTGCCAGCAGCAAAACGGGGTCGGGAGGGCGCACTGAAGCTTTCTTT.

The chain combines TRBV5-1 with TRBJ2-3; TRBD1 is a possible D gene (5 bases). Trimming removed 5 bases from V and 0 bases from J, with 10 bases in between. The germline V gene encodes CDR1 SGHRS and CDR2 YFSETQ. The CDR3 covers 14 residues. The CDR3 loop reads CASSLGPSTDTQYF. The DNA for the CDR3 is TGCGCCAGCAGTCTGGGGCCCAGCACAGATACGCAGTATTTT. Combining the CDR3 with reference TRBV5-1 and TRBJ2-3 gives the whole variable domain KAGVTQTPRYLIKTRGQQVTLSCSPISGHRSVSWYQQTPGQGLQFLFEYFSETQRNKGNFPGRFSGRQFSNSRSEMNVSTLELGDSALYLCASSLGPSTDTQYFGPGTRLTVL.

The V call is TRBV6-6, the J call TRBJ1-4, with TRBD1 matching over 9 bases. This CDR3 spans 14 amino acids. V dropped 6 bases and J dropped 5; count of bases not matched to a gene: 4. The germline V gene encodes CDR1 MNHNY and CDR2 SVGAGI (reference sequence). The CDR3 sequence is CASRTGQGNEKLFF. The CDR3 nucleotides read TGTGCCAGCAGGACCGGACAGGGGAATGAAAAACTGTTTTTT.

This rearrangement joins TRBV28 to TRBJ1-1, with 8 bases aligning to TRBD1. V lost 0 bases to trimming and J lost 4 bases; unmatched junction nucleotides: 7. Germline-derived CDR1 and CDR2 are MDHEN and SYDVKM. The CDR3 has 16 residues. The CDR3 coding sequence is TGTGCCAGCAGTTTATGGACAGGGGCCGAGAGCACTGAAGCTTTCTTT. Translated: CASSLWTGAESTEAFF.

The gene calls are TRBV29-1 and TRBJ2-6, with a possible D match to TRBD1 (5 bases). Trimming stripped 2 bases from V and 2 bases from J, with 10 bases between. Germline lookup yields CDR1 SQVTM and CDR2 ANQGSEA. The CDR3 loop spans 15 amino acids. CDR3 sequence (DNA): TGCAGCGTTGAACGCTCAGGGACTGGGGCCAACGTCCTGACTTTC. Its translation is CSVERSGTGANVLTF.

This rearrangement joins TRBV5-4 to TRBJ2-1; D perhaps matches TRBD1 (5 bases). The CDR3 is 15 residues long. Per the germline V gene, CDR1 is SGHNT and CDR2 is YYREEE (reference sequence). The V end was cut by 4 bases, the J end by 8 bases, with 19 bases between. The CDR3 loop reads CASSAEGATFDEQFF. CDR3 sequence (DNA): TGTGCCAGCAGCGCAGAAGGGGCCACCTTCGATGAGCAGTTCTTC.

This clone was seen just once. The CDR3 region is CASSPTAGDGNQPQHF. CDR3 sequence (DNA): TGTGCCAGCTCACCCACGGCGGGGGATGGCAATCAGCCCCAGCATTTT. The rearrangement uses TRBV18 and TRBJ1-5; a possible D gene is TRBD1 (5 bases). V was clipped by 3 bases and J by 2 bases, with 14 bases between them. The germline CDR1 and CDR2 sequences are KGHSH and LQKENI. The CDR3 length is 16 residues.

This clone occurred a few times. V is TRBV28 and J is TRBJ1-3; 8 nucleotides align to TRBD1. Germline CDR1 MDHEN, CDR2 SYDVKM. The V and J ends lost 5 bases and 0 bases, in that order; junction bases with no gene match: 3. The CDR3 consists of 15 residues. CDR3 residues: CASSTTGGSGNTIYF. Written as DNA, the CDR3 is TGTGCCAGCAGTACCACAGGGGGCTCTGGAAACACCATATATTTT.

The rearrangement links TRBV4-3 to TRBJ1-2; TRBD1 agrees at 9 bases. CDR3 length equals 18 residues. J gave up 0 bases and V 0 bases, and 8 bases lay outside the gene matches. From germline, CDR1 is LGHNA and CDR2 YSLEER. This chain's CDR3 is CASSQEVARDRANYGYTF. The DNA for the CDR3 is TGCGCCAGCAGCCAAGAGGTCGCTCGGGACAGGGCTAACTATGGCTACACCTTC.